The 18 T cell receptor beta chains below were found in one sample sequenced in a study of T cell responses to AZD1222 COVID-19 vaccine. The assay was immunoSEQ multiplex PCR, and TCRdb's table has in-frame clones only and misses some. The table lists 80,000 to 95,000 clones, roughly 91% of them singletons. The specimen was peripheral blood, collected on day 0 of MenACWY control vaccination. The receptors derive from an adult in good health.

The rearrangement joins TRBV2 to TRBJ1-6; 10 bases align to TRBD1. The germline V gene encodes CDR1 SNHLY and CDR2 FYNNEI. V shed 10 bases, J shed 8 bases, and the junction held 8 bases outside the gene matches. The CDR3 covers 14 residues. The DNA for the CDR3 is TGTGCCACCGACAGGGGGCCCAGAGATTCACCCCTCCACTTT. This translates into CATDRGPRDSPLHF. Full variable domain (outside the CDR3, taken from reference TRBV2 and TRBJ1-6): EPEVTQTPSHQVTQMGQEVILRCVPISNHLYFYWYRQILGQKVEFLVSFYNNEISEKSEIFDDQFSVERPDGSNFTLKIRSTKLEDSAMYFCATDRGPRDSPLHFGNGTRLTVT.

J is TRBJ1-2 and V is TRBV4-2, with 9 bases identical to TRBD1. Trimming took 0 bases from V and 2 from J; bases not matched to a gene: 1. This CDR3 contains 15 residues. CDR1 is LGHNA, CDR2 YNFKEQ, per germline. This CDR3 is CASSQDDRGNYGYTF. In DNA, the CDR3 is TGTGCCAGCAGCCAAGACGACAGGGGGAACTATGGCTACACCTTC.

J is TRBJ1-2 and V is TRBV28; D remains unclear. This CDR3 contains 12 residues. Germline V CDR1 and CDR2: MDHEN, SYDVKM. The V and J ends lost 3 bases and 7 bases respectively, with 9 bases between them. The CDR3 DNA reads TGTGCCAGCAGTTTCGTCGAGGCTGGCTACACCTTC. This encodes CASSFVEAGYTF.

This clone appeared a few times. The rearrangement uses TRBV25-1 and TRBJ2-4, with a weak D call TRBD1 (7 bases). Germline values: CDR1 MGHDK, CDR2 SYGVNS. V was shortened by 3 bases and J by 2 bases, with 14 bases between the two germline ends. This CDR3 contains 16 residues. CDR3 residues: CASSEGQGGTKNIQYF. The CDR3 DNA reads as TGTGCCAGCAGTGAGGGCCAGGGGGGAACCAAAAACATTCAGTACTTC. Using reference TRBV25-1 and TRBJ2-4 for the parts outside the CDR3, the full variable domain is EADIYQTPRYLVIGTGKKITLECSQTMGHDKMYWYQQDPGMELHLIHYSYGVNSTEKGDLSSESTVSRIRTEHFPLTLESARPSHTSQYLCASSEGQGGTKNIQYFGAGTRLSVL.

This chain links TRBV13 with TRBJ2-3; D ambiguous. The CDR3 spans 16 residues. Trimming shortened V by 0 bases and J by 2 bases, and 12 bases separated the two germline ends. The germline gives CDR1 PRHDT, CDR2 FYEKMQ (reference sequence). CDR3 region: CASSLGYDTNTDTQYF. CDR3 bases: TGTGCCAGCAGCTTAGGATACGACACAAACACAGATACGCAGTATTTT.

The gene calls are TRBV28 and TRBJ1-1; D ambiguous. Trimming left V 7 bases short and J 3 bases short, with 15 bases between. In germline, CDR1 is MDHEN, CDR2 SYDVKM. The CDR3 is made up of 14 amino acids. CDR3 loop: CASKSGGVDTEAFF. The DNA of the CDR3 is TGTGCCAGCAAATCTGGTGGGGTAGACACTGAAGCTTTCTTT. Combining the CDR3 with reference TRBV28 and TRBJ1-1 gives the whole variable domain DVKVTQSSRYLVKRTGEKVFLECVQDMDHENMFWYRQDPGLGLRLIYFSYDVKMKEKGDIPEGYSVSREKKERFSLILESASTNQTSMYLCASKSGGVDTEAFFGQGTRLTVV.

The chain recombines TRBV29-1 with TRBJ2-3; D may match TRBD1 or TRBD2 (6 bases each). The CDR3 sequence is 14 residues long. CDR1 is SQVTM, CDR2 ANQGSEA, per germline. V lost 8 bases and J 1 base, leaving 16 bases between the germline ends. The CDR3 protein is CSTEGGVGTDTQYF. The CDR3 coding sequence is TGCAGCACCGAGGGGGGCGTGGGCACAGATACGCAGTATTTT.

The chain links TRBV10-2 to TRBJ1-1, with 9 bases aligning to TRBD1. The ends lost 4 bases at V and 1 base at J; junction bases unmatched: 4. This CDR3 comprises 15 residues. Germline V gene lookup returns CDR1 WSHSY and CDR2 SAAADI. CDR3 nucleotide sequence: TGCGCCAGCAGTGTAACGGGACAGGGGAACACTGAAGCTTTCTTT. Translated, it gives CASSVTGQGNTEAFF.

In DNA, the CDR3 is TGTGCCATCAGTGGGGGGGGGTACTACACTGAAGCTTTCTTT. It codes for CAISGGGYYTEAFF. V is TRBV10-3 and J is TRBJ1-1, with a possible D match to TRBD1 (5 bases). This CDR3 has 14 residues. V gave up 4 bases and J gave up 3 bases, with 12 bases separating them. Germline CDR1 and CDR2: ENHRY and SYGVKD.

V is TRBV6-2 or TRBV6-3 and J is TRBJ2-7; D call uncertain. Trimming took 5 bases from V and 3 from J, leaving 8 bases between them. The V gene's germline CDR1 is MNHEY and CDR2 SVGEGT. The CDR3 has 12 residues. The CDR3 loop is CASSTLSYEQYF. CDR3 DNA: TGTGCCAGCAGTACCCTTAGCTACGAGCAGTACTTC.

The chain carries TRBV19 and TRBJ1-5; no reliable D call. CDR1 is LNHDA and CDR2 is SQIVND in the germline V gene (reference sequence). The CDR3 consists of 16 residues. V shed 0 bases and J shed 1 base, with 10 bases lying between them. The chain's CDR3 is CASSIERGASNQPQHF. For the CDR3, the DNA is TGTGCCAGTAGTATAGAACGGGGAGCGAGCAATCAGCCCCAGCATTTT. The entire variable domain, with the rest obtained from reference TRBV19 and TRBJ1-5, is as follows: DGGITQSPKYLFRKEGQNVTLSCEQNLNHDAMYWYRQDPGQGLRLIYYSQIVNDFQKGDIAEGYSVSREKKESFPLTVTSAQKNPTAFYLCASSIERGASNQPQHFGDGTRLSIL.

CDR3 loop: CASSVDRAATGELFF. In DNA form, the CDR3 reads TGTGCCAGCTCCGTGGACAGGGCAGCCACCGGGGAGCTGTTTTTT. J is TRBJ2-2 and V is TRBV18, with 8 positions matching TRBD1. The germline gives CDR1 KGHSH, CDR2 LQKENI. The CDR3 totals 15 residues. The J segment lost 4 bases and the V segment lost 6 bases, leaving 7 bases of the junction unmatched. The variable domain in full, with the rest retrieved from reference TRBV18 and TRBJ2-2, is NAGVMQNPRHLVRRRGQEARLRCSPMKGHSHVYWYRQLPEEGLKFMVYLQKENIIDESGMPKERFSAEFPKEGPSILRIQQVVRGDSAAYFCASSVDRAATGELFFGEGSRLTVL.

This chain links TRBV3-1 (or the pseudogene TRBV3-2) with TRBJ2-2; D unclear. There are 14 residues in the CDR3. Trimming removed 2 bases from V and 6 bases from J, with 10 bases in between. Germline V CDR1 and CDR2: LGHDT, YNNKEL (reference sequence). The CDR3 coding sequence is TGTGCCAGCAGCCAAAGATCAGCTGCCGGGGAGCTGTTTTTT. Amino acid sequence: CASSQRSAAGELFF.

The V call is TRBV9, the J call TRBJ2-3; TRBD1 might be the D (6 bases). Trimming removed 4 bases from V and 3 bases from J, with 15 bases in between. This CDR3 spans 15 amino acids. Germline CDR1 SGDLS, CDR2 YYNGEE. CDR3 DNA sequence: TGTGCCAGCAGCTCAGCCCAAGGGGGTACAGATACGCAGTATTTT. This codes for CASSSAQGGTDTQYF.

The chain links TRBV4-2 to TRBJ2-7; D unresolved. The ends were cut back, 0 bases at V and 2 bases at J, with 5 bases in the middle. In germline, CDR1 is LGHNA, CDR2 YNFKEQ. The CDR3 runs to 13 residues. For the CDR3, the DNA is TGTGCCAGCAGCCAAGAAAGGACCTACGAGCAGTACTTC. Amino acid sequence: CASSQERTYEQYF.

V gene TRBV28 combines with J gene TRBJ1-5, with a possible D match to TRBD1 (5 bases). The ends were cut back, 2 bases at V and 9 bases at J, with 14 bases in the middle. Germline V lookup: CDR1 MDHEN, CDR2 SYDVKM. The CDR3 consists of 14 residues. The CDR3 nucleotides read TGTGCCAGCAGTTTAGGGGGGGTGGAGGGGCCCCAGCATTTT. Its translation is CASSLGGVEGPQHF.

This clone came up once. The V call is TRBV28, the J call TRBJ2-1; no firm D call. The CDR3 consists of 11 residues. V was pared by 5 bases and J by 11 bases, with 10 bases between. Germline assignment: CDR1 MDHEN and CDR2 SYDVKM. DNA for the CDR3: TGTGCCAGCAGTGTAGTCAACCAGCAGTTCTTC. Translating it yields CASSVVNQQFF.

CDR3 sequence reads: CASSPGGATNEKLFF. CDR3 coding DNA: TGTGCCAGCAGCCCAGGGGGTGCAACTAATGAAAAACTGTTTTTT. This sequence joins TRBV6-4 and TRBJ1-4, with TRBD1 identical over 7 bases. The ends lost 6 bases at V and 0 bases at J; junction bases unmatched: 4. Germline V lookup: CDR1 MRHNA, CDR2 SNTAGT. This CDR3 region has 15 residues.